These 31 T cell receptor beta chains were all obtained from the same sample, sequenced in a study of graft-versus-host responses after intestinal transplantation. These TCRs are of unknown antigen specificity. Some clones are missing from TCRdb's copy, which holds only in-frame ones; the method was immunoSEQ multiplex PCR. In the table there are roughly 93,000 clones, less than 95% of which are singletons. The sample here was unstimulated CD8+ T cells sorted from spleen or lymph node cells, taken before transplant. The receptors were sampled from a human donor who was the organ donor for an intestinal transplant.

The gene calls are TRBV5-6 and TRBJ2-5, with D perhaps TRBD1 (6 bases). The CDR3 spans 16 residues. V was cut by 1 base and J by 2 bases, with 15 bases left in between. CDR1 and CDR2 (germline): SGHDT, YYEEEE. The CDR3 coding sequence is TGTGCCAGCAGCTTGTGGGTGAAGGGGGTTCAAGAGACCCAGTACTTC. Amino acid sequence: CASSLWVKGVQETQYF.

This rearrangement joins TRBV19 to TRBJ1-6; D is ambiguous. V lost 8 bases to trimming and J lost 0 bases, with 11 bases between them. This CDR3 comprises 15 residues. Germline assignment: CDR1 LNHDA and CDR2 SQIVND (reference sequence). This CDR3 is CASSPGSSYNSPLHF. CDR3 in DNA: TGTGCCAGTTCCCCTGGGAGCTCCTATAATTCACCCCTCCACTTT.

This sequence joins TRBV4-1 and TRBJ2-2; 7 bases are a match to TRBD1. This CDR3 is built from 15 residues. V was clipped by 6 bases and J by 5 bases; unmatched bases: 9. Per the germline V gene, CDR1 is MGHRA and CDR2 is YSYEKL. Here the CDR3 reads CASRATGLGTGELFF. The CDR3 DNA reads as TGCGCCAGCAGGGCGACAGGGCTAGGGACCGGGGAGCTGTTTTTT.

The rearrangement joins TRBV2 to TRBJ2-2, with a tentative D call TRBD1 (5 bases). V lost 4 bases and J 0 bases, leaving 9 bases between the germline ends. Per the germline V gene, CDR1 is SNHLY and CDR2 is FYNNEI. The CDR3 runs to 15 residues. CDR3 protein: CASSGRTTNTGELFF. The CDR3 nucleotides are TGTGCCAGCAGTGGGCGGACAACGAACACCGGGGAGCTGTTTTTT.

This clone appeared once. The rearrangement joins TRBV19 to TRBJ2-1; 9 nucleotides agree with TRBD1. Germline CDR1 is LNHDA and CDR2 is SQIVND (reference sequence). This CDR3 has 18 amino acids. Trimming cost V 5 bases and J 3 bases; bases outside gene matches: 14. The CDR3: CASSPEGQGEGYYNEQFF. The CDR3, as DNA: TGTGCCAGTAGTCCCGAGGGACAGGGAGAGGGGTACTACAATGAGCAGTTCTTC.

This rearrangement joins TRBV28 to TRBJ1-2, with D maybe TRBD1 (5 bases). Germline CDR1 MDHEN, CDR2 SYDVKM. The V end lost 5 bases, the J end lost 0 bases, and 16 bases lay between the germline ends. The CDR3 is made up of 16 amino acids. The CDR3 sequence: CASSQQGGGTNYGYTF. As DNA, the CDR3 is TGTGCCAGCAGTCAGCAGGGCGGGGGGACTAACTATGGCTACACCTTC.

The chain has TRBV27 and TRBJ2-3, with D possibly being TRBD1 (6 bases). The V end lost 4 bases, the J end lost 4 bases, and 12 bases lay between the germline ends. The CDR3 is made up of 14 amino acids. The germline V gene has CDR1 MNHEY and CDR2 SMNVEV (reference sequence). The CDR3 loop reads CASSSQGFADTQYF. Here the CDR3 DNA reads TGTGCCAGCAGTTCACAGGGATTCGCAGATACGCAGTATTTT.

The chain joins TRBV27 to TRBJ2-3; TRBD2 matches at 13 bases. Trimming took 4 bases from V and 1 from J; bases not matched to a gene: 8. The CDR3 length is 18 residues. The germline V gene encodes CDR1 MNHEY and CDR2 SMNVEV (reference sequence). The CDR3 region has the DNA TGTGCCAGCAGTTCCCCAGGCGGGACTAGCGGGGGCACAGATACGCAGTATTTT. Translating it yields CASSSPGGTSGGTDTQYF.

V is TRBV4-2 and J is TRBJ2-3; 8 nucleotides match TRBD2. Germline lookup yields CDR1 LGHNA and CDR2 YNFKEQ. V shed 5 bases, J shed 2 bases, and the junction held 9 bases outside the gene matches. The CDR3 length is 16 residues. CDR3 nucleotide sequence: TGTGCCAGCAGCTTCCCGGGTAGCGGGGTCACAGATACGCAGTATTTT. Translation gives CASSFPGSGVTDTQYF.

The chain links TRBV30 to TRBJ1-2; tentatively, D is TRBD1 (5 bases). V was clipped by 5 bases and J by 4 bases, with 29 bases between them. CDR3 length: 18 residues. The germline CDR1 and CDR2 sequences are GTSNPN and SVGIG (reference sequence). CDR3 DNA sequence: TGTGCCTGGTATGGGGGAGGAACCGAAGGGACGGCCAGCTATGGCTACACCTTC. This codes for CAWYGGGTEGTASYGYTF.

The chain recombines TRBV27 with TRBJ1-2; no reliable D call. V gave up 8 bases and J gave up 4 bases, with 14 bases separating them. This CDR3 has 13 amino acids. Germline loops: CDR1 MNHEY, CDR2 SMNVEV (reference sequence). CDR3 in DNA: TGTGCCAGCGGCGAAACAGTCACCTATGGCTACACCTTC. It is translated as CASGETVTYGYTF.

In its sample, this clone was seen a few times. The V and J genes are TRBV2 and TRBJ1-3; the D gene is possibly TRBD1 (5 bases). Germline V gene lookup returns CDR1 SNHLY and CDR2 FYNNEI. The V end was cut by 1 base, the J end by 1 base, with 5 bases between. The CDR3 contains 14 residues. The DNA for the CDR3 is TGTGCCAGCAGTGAAGGGACATCTGGAAACACCATATATTTT. Translated: CASSEGTSGNTIYF.

The V and J genes are TRBV30 and TRBJ2-1; no clear D. Trimming took 4 bases from V and 1 from J, leaving 11 bases between them. Per germline, CDR1 GTSNPN and CDR2 SVGIG (reference sequence). There are 14 residues in the CDR3. The CDR3 nucleotides read TGTGCCTGGAAGAAAGAGATATCCTACAATGAGCAGTTCTTC. The encoded protein is CAWKKEISYNEQFF.

The chain is built from TRBV7-9 and TRBJ1-1, with 7 bases lining up with TRBD1. Germline V CDR1 and CDR2: SEHNR, FQNEAQ (reference sequence). J lost 0 bases, V lost 1 base, and 8 bases had no gene match. The length of the CDR3 is 17 residues. The CDR3 nucleotides are TGTGCCAGCAGCTTAGGTCGACAGGGCGGGCTGAACACTGAAGCTTTCTTT. Its protein is CASSLGRQGGLNTEAFF.

The chain recombines TRBV19 with TRBJ2-1; 8 bases map to TRBD1. Germline V CDR1 and CDR2: LNHDA, SQIVND (reference sequence). This CDR3 comprises 15 residues. V lost 3 bases to trimming and J lost 6 bases; unmatched junction nucleotides: 7. The chain's CDR3 is CASSIEGQVLNEQFF. The CDR3 DNA sequence: TGTGCCAGTAGTATTGAGGGACAGGTCCTCAATGAGCAGTTCTTC.

The rearrangement joins TRBV6-5 to TRBJ1-1; D is undetermined. CDR1 is MNHEY and CDR2 is SVGAGI in the germline V gene. V lost 2 bases and J lost 7, with 5 bases in between. CDR3 size: 11 residues. The CDR3 loop is CASSYGGEAFF. As DNA, the CDR3 is TGTGCCAGCAGTTACGGCGGTGAAGCTTTCTTT.

This clone was seen only a few times. This chain joins TRBV25-1 and TRBJ2-5, with 8 bases matching TRBD2. This CDR3 has 14 residues. Germline CDR1 reads MGHDK; CDR2 reads SYGVNS. V dropped 6 bases and J dropped 4; count of bases not matched to a gene: 7. CDR3 coding DNA: TGTGCCAGCAGCCCCCAGCGGGGGATAGAGACCCAGTACTTC. Residues: CASSPQRGIETQYF. The whole variable domain, remainder taken from reference TRBV25-1 and TRBJ2-5, is EADIYQTPRYLVIGTGKKITLECSQTMGHDKMYWYQQDPGMELHLIHYSYGVNSTEKGDLSSESTVSRIRTEHFPLTLESARPSHTSQYLCASSPQRGIETQYFGPGTRLLVL.

The chain joins TRBV2 to TRBJ2-3, with a weak D call TRBD1 (5 bases). The CDR3 loop spans 16 amino acids. The V gene lost 4 bases and the J gene lost 3 bases, with 17 bases spanning the gap. Germline V gene data show CDR1 as SNHLY and CDR2 as FYNNEI. Written as DNA, the CDR3 is TGTGCCAGCAGTGCAGCGACAGCCCAATTAACAGATACGCAGTATTTT. Translation gives CASSAATAQLTDTQYF.

The chain is built from TRBV2 and TRBJ2-7; 12 bases line up with TRBD1. This CDR3 comprises 15 residues. Germline CDR1 and CDR2: SNHLY and FYNNEI. V shed 6 bases, J shed 5 bases, and the junction held 8 bases outside the gene matches. The CDR3, as DNA: TGTGCCAGCAGGACCTCCGGGACAGGGGGCGACGAGCAGTACTTC. It is translated as CASRTSGTGGDEQYF.

The chain links TRBV7-8 to TRBJ2-1; 8 nucleotides match TRBD2. Germline values: CDR1 SGHVS, CDR2 FQNEAQ. The CDR3 extends over 15 amino acids. With V trimmed by 6 bases and J by 0 bases, 4 bases remained unmatched. CDR3 nucleotides: TGTGCCAGCAGTCATAGCGGGAACTCCTACAATGAGCAGTTCTTC. Protein: CASSHSGNSYNEQFF.

The V call is TRBV4-1, the J call TRBJ1-5; TRBD1 matches at 9 bases. Germline V gene sequence: CDR1 MGHRA, CDR2 YSYEKL. Unmatched junction bases numbered 3, after V lost 4 bases and J lost 5 bases. This CDR3 contains 14 residues. In DNA, the CDR3 is TGCGCCAGCAGCCCCCGACAGGGGGATCAGCCCCAGCATTTT. Translating gives CASSPRQGDQPQHF.

The chain carries TRBV4-3 and TRBJ2-5, with TRBD2 identical over 8 bases. Germline V CDR1 and CDR2: LGHNA, YSLEER. The CDR3 length is 19 residues. The trim removed 1 base at V and 5 bases at J, leaving 18 bases unmatched. The CDR3 loop is CASSQVAGEAGVIRETQYF. DNA of the CDR3: TGCGCCAGCAGCCAAGTCGCAGGAGAAGCGGGGGTCATTCGGGAGACCCAGTACTTC.

The V and J genes are TRBV7-9 and TRBJ1-2; 10 nucleotides match TRBD1. The CDR3 contains 16 residues. V gave up 3 bases and J gave up 7 bases; unmatched junction bases: 11. Germline lookup yields CDR1 SEHNR and CDR2 FQNEAQ (reference sequence). CDR3 amino acids: CASSFPLRQGASGYTF. In DNA form, the CDR3 reads TGTGCCAGCAGCTTCCCCTTGAGACAGGGGGCGAGTGGCTACACCTTC.

The V gene is TRBV4-1, the J gene TRBJ2-7; 8 bases are a match to TRBD1. The CDR3 length is 16 residues. Per the germline V gene, CDR1 is MGHRA and CDR2 is YSYEKL. Unmatched junction bases numbered 13, after V lost 5 bases and J lost 4 bases. Written as DNA, the CDR3 is TGCGCCAGCAGCTACAGACCAGGGGGCGCTTCATACGAGCAGTACTTC. Its protein product is CASSYRPGGASYEQYF.

This rearrangement joins TRBV19 to TRBJ2-7; 11 bases agree with TRBD1. The CDR3 consists of 14 residues. Germline assignment: CDR1 LNHDA and CDR2 SQIVND (reference sequence). The V and J ends lost 5 bases and 12 bases, in that order; junction bases with no gene match: 12. The CDR3 DNA is TGTGCCAGTAGTCCCGGGACAGGGGGTAGCTCTATGTACTTC. This codes for CASSPGTGGSSMYF.

V gene TRBV5-1 combines with J gene TRBJ1-2; possible D gene TRBD1, 5 bases. Trimming shortened V by 0 bases and J by 5 bases, and 14 bases separated the two germline ends. CDR1 is SGHRS, CDR2 YFSETQ, per germline. This CDR3 spans 15 amino acids. CDR3 sequence (DNA): TGCGCCAGCAGCTTGGGAGAGACAGAAAGATATGGCTACACCTTC. Residues: CASSLGETERYGYTF.

The chain combines TRBV4-3 with TRBJ2-7; D not resolved. This CDR3 spans 14 amino acids. Between the trimmed V and J ends, which lost 3 bases and 5 bases, there was a span of 14 bases. Per germline, CDR1 LGHNA and CDR2 YSLEER. This CDR3 is CASSHGGAAHEQYF. CDR3 coding DNA: TGCGCCAGCAGCCATGGTGGAGCAGCCCACGAGCAGTACTTC.

This clone turned up a few times. V usage is TRBV2 and J usage is TRBJ1-1; D perhaps matches TRBD1 (5 bases). Trimming cost V 7 bases and J 8 bases, with 11 bases left between them. This CDR3 has 11 amino acids. In germline, CDR1 is SNHLY, CDR2 FYNNEI. Here the CDR3 reads CASISGGEAFF. CDR3 coding DNA: TGTGCCAGCATCTCCGGGGGAGAAGCTTTCTTT.

The chain uses TRBV4-3 and TRBJ2-5, with 8 bases fitting TRBD1. The ends lost 3 bases at V and 4 bases at J; junction bases unmatched: 10. This CDR3 has 16 residues. Germline V gene sequence: CDR1 LGHNA, CDR2 YSLEER. Here the CDR3 DNA reads TGCGCCAGCAGCCACAATGCAGGGGGCCCTGGAGAGACCCAGTACTTC. Its translation is CASSHNAGGPGETQYF.

The genes are TRBV5-6 and TRBJ1-2; the D is unclear. This CDR3 contains 14 residues. Trimming removed 0 bases at V and 4 bases at J, with 10 bases between. Germline values: CDR1 SGHDT, CDR2 YYEEEE. The CDR3 protein is CASSLAETFYGYTF. The CDR3 nucleotides are TGTGCCAGCAGCTTGGCGGAGACCTTCTATGGCTACACCTTC. Filled out from reference TRBV5-6 and TRBJ1-2, the complete variable domain reads DAGVTQSPTHLIKTRGQQVTLRCSPKSGHDTVSWYQQALGQGPQFIFQYYEEEERQRGNFPDRFSGHQFPNYSSELNVNALLLGDSALYLCASSLAETFYGYTFGSGTRLTVV.

The chain employs TRBV9 and TRBJ1-1; D unresolved. Germline V gives CDR1 SGDLS, CDR2 YYNGEE. The CDR3 is 17 residues long. V lost 3 bases to trimming and J lost 2 bases, with 20 bases between them. The CDR3 region has the DNA TGTGCCAGCAGCGCCACTGGGGAGGTGGGGAGAAACACTGAAGCTTTCTTT. Its translation is CASSATGEVGRNTEAFF.